Listed below are T cell receptor beta chains from one sample, sequenced in a study of blood T cell repertoires in COVID-19. Libraries were prepared by immunoSEQ multiplex PCR; TCRdb keeps only in-frame clonotypes and omits some of them. The data contain about 220,000 clones, 80% of them singletons. Specimen: peripheral blood. These receptors originate from a human donor in a cohort sampled during active COVID-19. The CDR3 runs from the conserved cysteine through the conserved F or W. A D gene is named only where the DNA matches it firmly. Clone size, where shown, is once, few, many, or a class for clones that have expanded.

>.|TRBV25-1|TRBJ2-1|.
TGTGCCAGCAGTGAATCCCCGACTAGGATCAATGAGCAGTTCTTC
CASSESPTRINEQFF
>.|TRBV10-3|TRBJ2-7|.
TGTGCCATCAGTGATACCGGGAACCTGAACCAGTACTTC
CAISDTGNLNQYF
>.|TRBV19|TRBJ1-1|TRBD1
TGTGCCAGTAGTATCCAGCAGGGGGCGCACACTGAAGCTTTCTTT
CASSIQQGAHTEAFF
>once|TRBV4-1|TRBJ2-3|.
TGCGCCAGCAGCCAAGATCGTCAGACTGAAGGTACGCAGTATTTT
CASSQDRQTEGTQYF
>.|TRBV6-5|TRBJ2-1|.
TGTGCCAGCACTGGAGGAGGACAGCTATACAATGAGCAGTTCTTC
CASTGGGQLYNEQFF
>.|TRBV18|TRBJ1-1|TRBD1
TGTGCCAGCTCACCACGACAGGGTTTCGCGGCGGAAGCTTTCTTT
CASSPRQGFAAEAFF
>.|TRBV7-8|TRBJ2-1|.
TGTGCCAGCAGCCAGAGACTAGGCAATGAGCAGTTCTTC
CASSQRLGNEQFF
>.|TRBV2|TRBJ2-2|TRBD2
TGTGCCAGCCACCGGGCGGGAGGTATCGGGGAGCTGTTTTTT
CASHRAGGIGELFF
>.|TRBV28|TRBJ2-5|TRBD1
TGTGCCAGCAGTTTAACAGGGGAAGAGACCCAGTACTTC
CASSLTGEETQYF
>.|TRBV3-1/TRBV3-2|TRBJ2-5|.
TGTGCCAGCAACCAGGAGGGGCTGGAGGCCCAGTACTTC
CASNQEGLEAQYF
>.|TRBV30|TRBJ2-1|TRBD2
TGTGCCTGGAGTCGACTAGCGGGGGGGCGGAATGAGCAGTTCTTC
CAWSRLAGGRNEQFF
>.|TRBV7-2|TRBJ2-7|.
TGTGCCAGCAGCTTTCCCGGGAAGGAGCAGTACTTC
CASSFPGKEQYF
>.|TRBV9|TRBJ1-1|.
TGTGCCAGCAGCGTAGTCGAGTCTGAAGCTTTCTTT
CASSVVESEAFF
>.|TRBV28|TRBJ1-2|.
TGTGCCAGCAGTTTACTAGCCTCCTATGGCTACACCTTC
CASSLLASYGYTF
>.|TRBV30|TRBJ1-1|.
TGTGCCTGGAGTGTACGTCGAGGGTATACTGAAGCTTTCTTT
CAWSVRRGYTEAFF
>.|TRBV18|TRBJ1-5|.
TGTGCCAGCTCACCACCCGGTGGTAGCAATCAGCCCCAGCATTTT
CASSPPGGSNQPQHF
>.|TRBV18|TRBJ2-5|.
TGTGCCAGCTCACCACCGAATAAGCGGATGGCTGAAACCCAGTACTTC
CASSPPNKRMAETQYF
>.|TRBV12-3/TRBV12-4|TRBJ2-1|.
TGTGCCAGCAGTTTAGGGGAGGTTCAGTTCTTC
CASSLGEVQFF
>.|TRBV4-1|TRBJ2-1|TRBD2
TGCGCCAGCAGCCAGCTAGCGGGAGGACGCAATGAGCAGTTCTTC
CASSQLAGGRNEQFF
>.|TRBV7-9|TRBJ2-7|.
TGTGCCAGCAGCCCTTCCTACGAGCAGTACTTC
CASSPSYEQYF
>.|TRBV9|TRBJ2-1|TRBD2
TGTGCCAGCAGCTCCAGACTAGCGGGAGGTCTCAATGAGCAGTTCTTC
CASSSRLAGGLNEQFF
>.|TRBV4-2|TRBJ2-2|TRBD1
TGTGCCAGCAGCCCCAGGCTATCCGGACAGGTGCTAACCGCGAACACCGGGGAGCTGTTTTTT
CASSPRLSGQVLTANTGELFF
>.|TRBV6-5|TRBJ2-5|TRBD2
TGTGCCAGCAGTTACTCAGCAGTAGCGGGAAGGGAGACCCAGTACTTC
CASSYSAVAGRETQYF
>.|TRBV6-5|TRBJ2-7|TRBD1
TGTGCCAGCAGTTACTCCCGAACAGGGGGCGAGCAGTACTTC
CASSYSRTGGEQYF
>.|TRBV28|TRBJ1-5|.
TGTGCCAGCAGTTTAGGGGCCTTTTATAATCAGCCCCAGCATTTT
CASSLGAFYNQPQHF
>.|TRBV11-3|TRBJ1-5|TRBD1
TGTGCCAGCAGCTACGGGACAGGGAATCAGCCCCAGCATTTT
CASSYGTGNQPQHF
>.|TRBV19|TRBJ1-6|TRBD1
TGTGCCAGTAGTATTGGGACAGGGGGTAGTAATTCACCCCTCCACTTT
CASSIGTGGSNSPLHF
>.|TRBV9|TRBJ2-1|.
TGTGCCAGCACCCCGGGGTACTCCTACAATGAGCAGTTCTTC
CASTPGYSYNEQFF
>.|TRBV5-4|TRBJ2-5|.
TGTGCCAGCACCCATGGCGGTGGACAGTCAAAGGGGGCCCAGTACTTC
CASTHGGGQSKGAQYF
>.|TRBV28|TRBJ2-2|TRBD2
TGTGCCAGCAGTTTAGTCATCGCGGGGGCCGGGGAGCTGTTTTTT
CASSLVIAGAGELFF
>few|TRBV27|TRBJ1-6|.
TGTGCCAGCAGTTTGTTGACAGACTATAATTCACCCCTCCACTTT
CASSLLTDYNSPLHF
>many|TRBV28|TRBJ1-2|TRBD1
TGTGCCAGCAGTCCCCAACAGGGGGGCTATGGCTACACCTTC
CASSPQQGGYGYTF
>.|TRBV2|TRBJ1-3|TRBD1
TGTGCCAGCAGTTCACAGGGGGCCTCTGGAAACACCATATATTTT
CASSSQGASGNTIYF
>.|TRBV24-1|TRBJ2-1|TRBD2
TGTGCCACCAGTGACCGACGACTAGCGAGCTACAATGAGCAGTTCTTC
CATSDRRLASYNEQFF
>.|TRBV3-1/TRBV3-2|TRBJ2-5|.
TGTGCCAGCAGCTGGGGCGCTCAAGAGACCCAGTACTTC
CASSWGAQETQYF
>.|TRBV5-1|TRBJ2-3|TRBD2
TGCGCCAGCAGCGCCGGGACTAGCGGGAAGAGCACAGATACGCAGTATTTT
CASSAGTSGKSTDTQYF
>once|TRBV6-4|TRBJ1-1|.
TGTGCCAGCACTAGAAGCCCGGGAGGGCCCAATGAAGCTTTCTTT
CASTRSPGGPNEAFF
>.|TRBV2|TRBJ1-1|.
TGTGCCAGCAGTGAACAGATTATGAACACTGAAGCTTTCTTT
CASSEQIMNTEAFF
>.|TRBV24-1|TRBJ1-5|.
TGTGCCACCAGTGAGGGACATAATAGCAATCAGCCCCAGCATTTT
CATSEGHNSNQPQHF
>.|TRBV5-1|TRBJ2-5|.
TGCGCCAGCAGCTTGGACGCGGGGACGATGGGAGAGACCCAGTACTTC
CASSLDAGTMGETQYF
>.|TRBV5-1|TRBJ2-1|TRBD2
TGCGCCAGCAGCTTATCTAGCGGGAGCCACAATGAGCAGTTCTTC
CASSLSSGSHNEQFF
>.|TRBV6-5|TRBJ2-1|.
TGTGCCAGCAGCCGGGGACACGGAATTGAGCAGTTCTTC
CASSRGHGIEQFF
>.|TRBV27|TRBJ2-7|TRBD1
TGTGCCAGCAGTTCCCGACAGGGTATATACGAGCAGTACTTC
CASSSRQGIYEQYF
>.|TRBV6-5|TRBJ2-1|.
TGTGCCAGCAGTTACTTAAATGAGCAGTTCTTC
CASSYLNEQFF
>once|TRBV11-2|TRBJ2-1|TRBD2
TGTGCCAGCAGCTTCCTAGCGGGGGGGCCGAACAATGAGCAGTTCTTC
CASSFLAGGPNNEQFF
>.|TRBV6-5|TRBJ2-2|.
TGTGCCAGCAGTTACTTTGGGAGTTTGAACACCGGGGAGCTGTTTTTT
CASSYFGSLNTGELFF
>.|TRBV12-3/TRBV12-4|TRBJ1-4|.
TGTGCCACCGCAGGGATAAACGAAAAACTGTTTTTT
CATAGINEKLFF
>.|TRBV6-6|TRBJ1-2|TRBD1
TGTGCCAGCTCGGACAGGGGCTATGGCTACACCTTC
CASSDRGYGYTF
>.|TRBV2|TRBJ2-5|TRBD2
TGTGCCAGCAGGCCGGGACTAGCGGGAGGACTCCAAGAGACCCAGTACTTC
CASRPGLAGGLQETQYF
>once|TRBV2|TRBJ2-7|TRBD1
TGTGCCAGCAGTGACCCTGAACAGGGGGTCCATCACTCCTACGAGCAGTACTTC
CASSDPEQGVHHSYEQYF